The source of this T cell receptor (beta chain) is a study of cytomegalovirus exposure and HLA in healthy donors. Study results and caveats: The study found most TCR sequences rare, yet found some public TCRs in many donors.

To note about this clone: The target antigen is unknown.

Trimming cost V 5 bases and J 2 bases, with 14 bases left between them. Germline-derived CDR1 and CDR2 are SQVTM and ANQGSEA. The CDR3 has 14 residues. The PCR made use of 60 Vbeta and 13 Jbeta primers. Authors' methods: Roughly 11 million shared chains were among the approximately 80 million unique TCR beta chains that a later analysis counted. Some clones are missing from TCRdb's copy, which holds only in-frame ones; the method was immunoSEQ multiplex PCR. V, J and clone size were drawn from that table, and D and trimming were deduced from the DNA. Among about 75,000 clones listed, 80% to 90% were seen once.

The sequenced sample was PBMCs. The clonotype was recovered from a man in his 70s in good health and CMV-seropositive. This chain uses TRBV29-1 with TRBJ2-3; D remains ambiguous. DNA for the CDR3: TGCAGCGTTTCCCTGGGCATCTCCACAGATACGCAGTATTTT. Translation: CSVSLGISTDTQYF.